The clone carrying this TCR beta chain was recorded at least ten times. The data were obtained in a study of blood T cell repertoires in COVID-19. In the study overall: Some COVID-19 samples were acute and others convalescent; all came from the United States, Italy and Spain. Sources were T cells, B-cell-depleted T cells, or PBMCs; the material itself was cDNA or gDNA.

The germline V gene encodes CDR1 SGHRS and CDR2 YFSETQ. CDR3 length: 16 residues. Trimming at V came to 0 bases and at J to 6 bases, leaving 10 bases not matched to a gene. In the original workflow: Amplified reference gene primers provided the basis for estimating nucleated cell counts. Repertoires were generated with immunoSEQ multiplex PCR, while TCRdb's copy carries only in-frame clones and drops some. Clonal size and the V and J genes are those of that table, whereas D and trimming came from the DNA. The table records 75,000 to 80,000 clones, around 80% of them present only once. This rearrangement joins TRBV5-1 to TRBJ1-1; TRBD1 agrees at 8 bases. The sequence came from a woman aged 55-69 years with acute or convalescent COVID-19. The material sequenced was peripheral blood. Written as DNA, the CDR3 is TGCGCCAGCAGCTTGGCCGCGGCAGGGGGCGCGGCTGAAGCTTTCTTT. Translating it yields CASSLAAAGGAAEAFF.